The 27 T cell receptor beta chains listed next were all sequenced from one sample in a study of T-cell reconstitution after alpha-beta-depleted transplantation in children. The library targeted TCRbeta and was prepared with unique molecular identifiers. TCRdb fed the PCR reads into MiXCR, producing one record per CDR3 protein. The table records a few hundred thousand distinct CDR3 sequences, roughly an eighth of them present only once. The sequences come from PBMCs from the stem cell graft donor, collected from the stem cell graft. Receptors originate from a human donor who donated a stem cell graft to a child with combined immunodeficiency.

The gene calls are TRBV24-1 and TRBJ2-1; possibly TRBD1 for D (7 bases). The CDR3 covers 17 residues. Trimming took 3 bases from V and 0 from J, leaving 14 bases between them. Germline values: CDR1 KGHDR, CDR2 SFDVKD. The CDR3 spells CATSDPGGTSSYNEQFF. In nucleotides, the CDR3 is TGTGCCACCAGTGATCCAGGGGGGACGAGCTCCTACAATGAGCAGTTCTTC.

The chain links TRBV7-8 to TRBJ2-7; TRBD2 might be the D (6 bases). CDR3 length: 16 amino acids. Per germline, CDR1 SGHVS and CDR2 FQNEAQ. V lost 5 bases and J 3 bases, leaving 20 bases between the germline ends. The CDR3 DNA is TGTGCCAGCAGCACGATCTTTCGGGAGCAAGGCTACGAGCAGTACTTC. This translates into CASSTIFREQGYEQYF.

This clonotype showed up just a few times. CDR3 DNA sequence: TGCGCCAGCAGCCAAGATTTGGCACAGGGGGACCGCACCGGGGAGCTGTTTTTT. This gives the protein CASSQDLAQGDRTGELFF. The chain carries TRBV4-3 and TRBJ2-2, with TRBD1 matching over 8 bases. CDR3 size: 18 residues. Trimming removed 0 bases from V and 4 bases from J; junction bases left unmatched: 10. The V gene's germline CDR1 is LGHNA and CDR2 YSLEER.

This clonotype was seen at least ten times. This chain links TRBV12-3 or TRBV12-4 with TRBJ1-5; D uncertain. The V end was cut by 5 bases, the J end by 0 bases, with 14 bases between. The CDR3 totals 16 residues. CDR3 sequence (DNA): TGTGCCAGCAGTCCCGGAGATTTTTATAGCAATCAGCCCCAGCATTTT. It translates to CASSPGDFYSNQPQHF.

The chain carries TRBV12-3 or TRBV12-4 and TRBJ1-1; no clear D gene. The CDR3 is 16 residues long. Between the trimmed V and J ends, which lost 5 bases and 0 bases, there was a span of 16 bases. CDR3 protein: CASSPLLLPLNTEAFF. The DNA of the CDR3 is TGTGCCAGCAGTCCCCTTCTGTTACCCCTGAACACTGAAGCTTTCTTT.

The rearrangement uses TRBV28 and TRBJ2-3; 7 bases match TRBD2. V lost 4 bases to trimming and J lost 2 bases; unmatched junction nucleotides: 9. CDR3 length: 16 residues. Per the germline V gene, CDR1 is MDHEN and CDR2 is SYDVKM. This CDR3 is CASSSMETSYTDTQYF. CDR3 nucleotides: TGTGCCAGCAGTTCTATGGAGACTAGCTACACAGATACGCAGTATTTT.

This clonotype was picked up a small number of times. The chain joins TRBV5-8 to TRBJ2-1; D assignment may be TRBD1 or TRBD2 (5 bases each). The CDR3 sequence is 16 residues long. The germline gives CDR1 SGHTS, CDR2 YDEGEE. Trimming took 1 base from V and 5 from J, leaving 16 bases between them. As DNA, the CDR3 is TGTGCCAGCAGCTTGAGGATTAGGATGGGGGACAATGAGCAGTTCTTC. Its translation is CASSLRIRMGDNEQFF.

The gene calls are TRBV4-1 and TRBJ2-7; 7 positions match TRBD1. Trimming took 1 base from V and 1 from J; bases not matched to a gene: 7. The CDR3 contains 16 residues. Germline lookup yields CDR1 MGHRA and CDR2 YSYEKL. CDR3 DNA: TGCGCCAGCAGCCAAGTTCCGGACAGGATTTCCTACGAGCAGTACTTC. Translated, it gives CASSQVPDRISYEQYF.

This clonotype was detected ten times or more. The V call is TRBV12-3 or TRBV12-4, the J call TRBJ1-3; D is ambiguous. Trimming stripped 6 bases from V and 2 bases from J, with 8 bases between. The length of the CDR3 is 13 residues. The CDR3 DNA is TGTGCCAGCAGCTCCCGGCCTGGAAACACCATATATTTT. It translates to CASSSRPGNTIYF.

This chain joins TRBV4-3 and TRBJ2-5; D is unclear. There are 12 residues in the CDR3. The germline V gene has CDR1 LGHNA and CDR2 YSLEER. V was cut by 1 base and J by 8 bases, with 8 bases left in between. The CDR3 reads CASSQGSETQYF. CDR3 sequence (DNA): TGCGCCAGCAGCCAAGGGTCCGAAACCCAGTACTTC.

This clonotype appeared a few times. The chain recombines TRBV9 with TRBJ2-1, with 7 positions matching TRBD1. The CDR3 is 15 amino acids. V dropped 0 bases and J dropped 5; count of bases not matched to a gene: 5. CDR1 and CDR2 (germline): SGDLS, YYNGEE. Here the CDR3 reads CASSVGTGVHNEQFF. DNA of the CDR3: TGTGCCAGCAGCGTAGGAACAGGGGTCCACAATGAGCAGTTCTTC.

The sample holds a few counts of this clonotype. At one end, the junction sequence differs from germline, possibly due to a read error. V usage is TRBV12-3 or TRBV12-4 and J usage is TRBJ2-3; 9 bases fit TRBD1. This CDR3 has 11 amino acids. The CDR3 sequence: CASSYGTGNHF. The CDR3 DNA follows: TGTGCCAGCAGTTACGGGACAGGGAATCATTTT.

As for this clonotype: This clone may be a read error of a much larger clone one base away. This chain uses TRBV27 with TRBJ2-1; no clear D. V was pared by 5 bases and J by 3 bases, with 14 bases between. Germline loops: CDR1 MNHEY, CDR2 SMNVEV (reference sequence). This CDR3 comprises 15 residues. This CDR3 is CASSVGRTCYNEQFF. The CDR3 DNA reads as TGTGCCAGCAGTGTGGGCAGGACCTGCTACAATGAGCAGTTCTTC.

This clonotype has at least ten counts. J is TRBJ2-1 and V is TRBV12-3 or TRBV12-4, with D unresolved. The CDR3 consists of 14 residues. V lost 2 bases and J lost 2, with 7 bases in between. Written as DNA, the CDR3 is TGTGCCAGCAGTTTAAAACAGACCTACAATGAGCAGTTCTTC. It translates to CASSLKQTYNEQFF.

This clonotype came up a few times. V usage is TRBV13 and J usage is TRBJ1-2, with TRBD1 matching over 7 bases. V trimming: 4 bases; J trimming: 8 bases; junction bases outside the gene matches: 4. CDR1 PRHDT and CDR2 FYEKMQ come from the germline V gene (reference sequence). The length of the CDR3 is 12 residues. The CDR3: CASSSQGRGYTF. The CDR3 DNA sequence: TGTGCCAGCAGCTCACAGGGGAGGGGCTACACCTTC.

In this sample, this clonotype turned up a few times. CDR3 DNA sequence: TGTGCCAGCAGCGCCCGGGGACTCTATGGCTACACCTTC. Amino acids: CASSARGLYGYTF. The chain has TRBV12-3 or TRBV12-4 and TRBJ1-2; tentatively, D is TRBD1 (5 bases). The CDR3 length is 13 residues. Trimming took off 6 bases at V and 4 bases at J, with 12 bases between the two ends.

This clonotype was counted only a few times. The CDR3 protein is CASSLPSVNSPLHF. The CDR3 DNA reads as TGTGCCAGCAGTTTACCCTCCGTTAATTCACCCCTCCACTTT. This sequence joins TRBV12-3 or TRBV12-4 and TRBJ1-6; the D is unclear. Deletions cut 2 bases from V and 6 bases from J, with 8 bases between. The CDR3 spans 14 residues.

This chain links TRBV4-2 with TRBJ1-1; TRBD1 aligns across 7 bases. The V gene end was trimmed by 1 base and the J gene end by 4 bases; junction bases not matched to a gene: 9. The CDR3 sequence is 16 residues long. CDR1 is LGHNA and CDR2 is YNFKEQ in the germline V gene. The CDR3 DNA reads as TGTGCCAGCAGCCAAGGTGCACAGGGGTGGCTCACTGAAGCTTTCTTT. This encodes CASSQGAQGWLTEAFF.

Many counts were recorded for this clonotype. V and J are TRBV12-3 or TRBV12-4 and TRBJ1-6; unclear D gene. V was cut by 5 bases and J by 9 bases, with 8 bases left in between. This CDR3 spans 12 amino acids. The CDR3 protein is CASSLLGSPLHF. CDR3 nucleotide sequence: TGTGCCAGCAGTCTTTTAGGTTCACCCCTCCACTTT.

This clonotype was picked up many times. The V call is TRBV20-1, the J call TRBJ2-7; a weak D match, TRBD2 (5 bases). The CDR3 runs to 12 residues. Deletions cut 1 base from V and 6 bases from J, with 10 bases between. CDR1 DFQATT and CDR2 SNEGSKA come from the germline V gene (reference sequence). The CDR3 bases are TGCAGTGCTAGAGGAGCCAGCGGCGAGCAGTACTTC. It yields the protein CSARGASGEQYF.

At least ten counts were recorded for this clonotype. The V and J genes are TRBV29-1 and TRBJ2-1; 11 nucleotides agree with TRBD2. The V gene end was trimmed by 7 bases and the J gene end by 12 bases; junction bases not matched to a gene: 17. The CDR3 is 15 residues long. CDR1 is SQVTM and CDR2 is ANQGSEA in the germline V gene. The CDR3 DNA follows: TGCAGCGCTTCCGCCGGGGCTAGCGGGAGGCTGGGGCAGTTCTTC. It codes for CSASAGASGRLGQFF.

The J gene is TRBJ2-3, the V gene TRBV27, with D hard to call. The CDR3 loop spans 14 amino acids. V lost 8 bases, J lost 2 bases, and 14 bases lay in between. Germline CDR1 reads MNHEY; CDR2 reads SMNVEV (reference sequence). This CDR3 reads CASRTTIYTDTQYF. CDR3 sequence (DNA): TGTGCCAGCCGAACCACTATATACACAGATACGCAGTATTTT.

This clonotype has at least ten counts. The chain carries TRBV20-1 and TRBJ2-1, with 10 bases fitting TRBD2. The V gene's germline CDR1 is DFQATT and CDR2 SNEGSKA (reference sequence). The CDR3 sequence is 14 residues long. Trimming at V came to 6 bases and at J to 7 bases, leaving 9 bases not matched to a gene. The CDR3: CSAGRGLAQNEQFF. In DNA form, the CDR3 reads TGCAGTGCCGGGAGGGGACTAGCGCAGAATGAGCAGTTCTTC.

This clonotype came up many times. V usage is TRBV12-3 or TRBV12-4 and J usage is TRBJ2-1; 10 nucleotides match TRBD2. CDR3 length equals 15 residues. V trimming: 3 bases; J trimming: 9 bases; junction bases outside the gene matches: 8. CDR3 region: CASSFYSGGRGEQFF. The CDR3 DNA sequence: TGTGCCAGCAGTTTTTATAGCGGGGGGCGGGGTGAGCAGTTCTTC.

This clonotype was observed a few times. The chain recombines TRBV7-9 with TRBJ2-1, with a weak D call TRBD2 (6 bases). This CDR3 spans 14 amino acids. Trimming shortened V by 5 bases and J by 4 bases, and 12 bases separated the two germline ends. CDR1 and CDR2 from the germline V gene are SEHNR and FQNEAQ (reference sequence). CDR3 sequence (DNA): TGTGCCAGCAGCCCAGAGGCGGGGTACAATGAGCAGTTCTTC. It translates to CASSPEAGYNEQFF.

The rearrangement uses TRBV5-1 and TRBJ1-1; D perhaps matches TRBD1 (5 bases). The V end lost 4 bases, the J end lost 4 bases, and 14 bases lay between the germline ends. The germline V gene encodes CDR1 SGHRS and CDR2 YFSETQ. CDR3 size: 14 residues. CDR3 nucleotides: TGCGCCAGCAGCGGGGACGGGAGTGTCACTGAAGCTTTCTTT. Residues: CASSGDGSVTEAFF.

The J gene is TRBJ2-5, the V gene TRBV29-1; 10 bases match TRBD2. This CDR3 comprises 15 residues. CDR1 and CDR2 from the germline V gene are SQVTM and ANQGSEA. The V gene end was trimmed by 4 bases and the J gene end by 5 bases; junction bases not matched to a gene: 10. CDR3 bases: TGCAGCGTTGTCGGAGCGGGAGGGTCCTGGGAGACCCAGTACTTC. Translation: CSVVGAGGSWETQYF.